The 18 T cell receptor beta chains presented below share a single source sample, sequenced in a study of OX40 agonist ivuxolimab in advanced cancers. Some clones are missing from TCRdb's copy, which holds only in-frame ones; the method was immunoSEQ multiplex PCR. The repertoire holds 65,000 to 90,000 clones, with roughly nine tenths as singletons. The sample consisted of CD4+ or CD8+ T cells sorted from blood, taken in a trial of the OX40 agonist ivuxolimab. These receptors came from an adult with an advanced solid tumor such as melanoma, head and neck, liver or kidney cancer.

The rearrangement joins TRBV13 to TRBJ2-3; D gene uncertain. Trimming cost V 4 bases and J 1 base, with 3 bases left between them. This CDR3 spans 12 amino acids. Germline CDR1 and CDR2: PRHDT and FYEKMQ (reference sequence). The CDR3 DNA reads as TGTGCCAGCAGCTCCCGCACAGATACGCAGTATTTT. It is translated as CASSSRTDTQYF.

CDR3 nucleotide sequence: TGTGCCAGCAGTGACTTTGGACTGGCCAATGAGCAGTTCTTC. This codes for CASSDFGLANEQFF. V gene TRBV6-4 combines with J gene TRBJ2-1; a possible D gene is TRBD2 (5 bases). Trimming removed 1 base at V and 6 bases at J, with 10 bases between. The germline CDR1 and CDR2 sequences are MRHNA and SNTAGT. CDR3 length equals 14 residues.

The chain links TRBV30 to TRBJ1-2, with D maybe TRBD1 (5 bases). This CDR3 spans 14 amino acids. Germline V gives CDR1 GTSNPN, CDR2 SVGIG (reference sequence). Between the trimmed V and J ends, which lost 2 bases and 3 bases, there was a span of 13 bases. DNA of the CDR3: TGTGCCTGGAGTTTCGGGGCCAGCGACTATGGCTACACCTTC. As protein: CAWSFGASDYGYTF.

The V and J genes are TRBV5-4 and TRBJ2-7, with 12 bases that match TRBD1. This CDR3 is built from 15 residues. Per germline, CDR1 SGHNT and CDR2 YYREEE (reference sequence). J was trimmed by 3 bases and V by 2 bases; bases with no gene match: 3. CDR3 bases: TGTGCCAGCAGCTTTGGGACAGGGGGCGACTACGAGCAGTACTTC. This translates into CASSFGTGGDYEQYF.

The genes are TRBV29-1 and TRBJ2-7; D may correspond to TRBD1 or TRBD2 (5 bases each). Trimming cost V 4 bases and J 6 bases, with 19 bases left between them. Per the germline V gene, CDR1 is SQVTM and CDR2 is ANQGSEA. The CDR3 loop spans 14 amino acids. CDR3 region: CSVAGTSQGGEQYF. CDR3 sequence (DNA): TGCAGCGTTGCTGGGACGAGCCAGGGTGGCGAGCAGTACTTC.

The chain has TRBV21-1 and TRBJ1-5; the D call in the table, TRBD1, was not verified against the DNA. TRBV21-1 has pseudogene status. The CDR3 is made up of 14 amino acids. Here the CDR3 DNA reads TGTGCCAGCCGGTGGGCAGGGGTTCGGAAGCCCCAGCATTTT. This sequence encodes CASRWAGVRKPQHF.

V is TRBV5-6 and J is TRBJ2-5; 13 bases map to TRBD2. The V gene's germline CDR1 is SGHDT and CDR2 YYEEEE. V was clipped by 4 bases and J by 2 bases; unmatched bases: 5. The CDR3 has 16 amino acids. CDR3 region: CASSLSLAGGQETQYF. The CDR3 DNA reads TGTGCCAGCAGCCTGTCACTAGCGGGGGGGCAAGAGACCCAGTACTTC.

The chain is built from TRBV28 and TRBJ2-5; 9 nucleotides match TRBD1. The J call is doubtful: the DNA matches TRBJ2-7 better. Germline CDR1 MDHEN, CDR2 SYDVKM. The CDR3 has 15 amino acids. The CDR3 bases are TGTGCCAGCAGTTTTTTACAGGGGGCCCCCTACGAGCAGTACTTC. Protein: CASSFLQGAPYEQYF.

The chain carries TRBV13 and TRBJ2-5, with unresolved D. V was clipped by 0 bases and J by 5 bases, with 7 bases between them. From germline, CDR1 is PRHDT and CDR2 FYEKMQ (reference sequence). This CDR3 is 13 amino acids long. The CDR3 coding sequence is TGTGCCAGCAGCTTAGGAGGTCTCGAGACCCAGTACTTC. This encodes CASSLGGLETQYF. The full variable domain, with the rest looked up from reference TRBV13 and TRBJ2-5, is AAGVIQSPRHLIKEKRETATLKCYPIPRHDTVYWYQQGPGQDPQFLISFYEKMQSDKGSIPDRFSAQQFSDYHSELNMSSLELGDSALYFCASSLGGLETQYFGPGTRLLVL.

This clone was counted between two and nine times. J is TRBJ1-5 and V is TRBV7-6, with D possibly being TRBD1 (5 bases). The CDR3 length is 15 residues. Trimming cost V 0 bases and J 3 bases, with 9 bases left between them. CDR1 is SGHVS, CDR2 FNYEAQ, per germline. CDR3 residues: CASSLAPTDNQPQHF. Here the CDR3 DNA reads TGTGCCAGCAGCTTAGCACCGACAGACAATCAGCCCCAGCATTTT.

J is TRBJ2-7 and V is TRBV2; D is undetermined. Germline CDR1 and CDR2: SNHLY and FYNNEI. This CDR3 region has 14 residues. V lost 4 bases and J lost 0, with 10 bases in between. The chain's CDR3 is CASSVIKGSYEQYF. The CDR3 DNA sequence: TGTGCCAGCAGTGTGATCAAGGGCTCCTACGAGCAGTACTTC.

As DNA, the CDR3 is TGTGCCAGCAGCTACGACTGGGGGACCAATCAGCCCCAGCATTTT. This encodes CASSYDWGTNQPQHF. This chain links TRBV7-2 with TRBJ1-5; D might be TRBD1 (5 bases). Germline-derived CDR1 and CDR2 are SGHTA and FQGNSA. The CDR3 has 15 amino acids. Trimming left V 4 bases short and J 3 bases short, with 13 bases between.

The chain couples TRBV11-2 to TRBJ2-7; TRBD1 might be the D (6 bases). V was cut by 5 bases and J by 6 bases, with 20 bases left in between. Per germline, CDR1 SGHAT and CDR2 FQNNGV. The CDR3 has 15 amino acids. The CDR3 reads CASSPQNRAPGEQYF. The CDR3 coding sequence is TGTGCCAGCAGCCCGCAAAACAGGGCACCCGGCGAGCAGTACTTC.

The J gene is TRBJ2-3, the V gene TRBV2; TRBD2 matches at 7 bases. Germline CDR1 SNHLY, CDR2 FYNNEI. This CDR3 is 14 amino acids long. V was clipped by 4 bases and J by 3 bases; unmatched bases: 4. CDR3 bases: TGTGCCAGCAGTGGAGCTAGCGGTACAGATACGCAGTATTTT. Amino acids: CASSGASGTDTQYF.

The chain carries TRBV9 and TRBJ2-1; D gene ambiguous. This CDR3 comprises 15 residues. Germline-derived CDR1 and CDR2 are SGDLS and YYNGEE. V gave up 1 base and J gave up 5 bases, with 13 bases separating them. CDR3: CASSVPVEINNEQFF. In DNA form, the CDR3 reads TGTGCCAGCAGCGTACCCGTCGAGATTAACAATGAGCAGTTCTTC.

As DNA, the CDR3 is TGTGCCAGCAGCCCCCGGGATCCCGGCGATGAGCAGTTCTTC. Protein: CASSPRDPGDEQFF. The chain recombines TRBV9 with TRBJ2-1, with D tentatively TRBD2 (5 bases). The CDR3 has 14 residues. Germline values: CDR1 SGDLS, CDR2 YYNGEE. V lost 4 bases and J lost 8, with 16 bases in between. The variable domain in full, with the rest retrieved from reference TRBV9 and TRBJ2-1, is DSGVTQTPKHLITATGQRVTLRCSPRSGDLSVYWYQQSLDQGLQFLIQYYNGEERAKGNILERFSAQQFPDLHSELNLSSLELGDSALYFCASSPRDPGDEQFFGPGTRLTVL.

The chain has TRBV11-2 and TRBJ1-5; 9 bases match TRBD1. J was trimmed by 2 bases and V by 1 base; bases with no gene match: 9. The CDR3 length is 18 residues. Germline assignment: CDR1 SGHAT and CDR2 FQNNGV. The CDR3 sequence: CASSLGGQGTRGNQPQHF. CDR3 DNA: TGTGCCAGCAGCTTAGGAGGACAGGGGACGAGGGGCAATCAGCCCCAGCATTTT.

This clone was detected only once. This rearrangement joins TRBV2 to TRBJ2-5, with D uncertain. This CDR3 region has 16 residues. Deletions cut 4 bases from V and 2 bases from J, with 17 bases between. Germline V gene lookup returns CDR1 SNHLY and CDR2 FYNNEI. The CDR3: CASSAPGVITQETQYF. DNA for the CDR3: TGTGCCAGCAGTGCCCCCGGAGTGATAACGCAAGAGACCCAGTACTTC. Full variable domain (missing parts from reference TRBV2 and TRBJ2-5): EPEVTQTPSHQVTQMGQEVILRCVPISNHLYFYWYRQILGQKVEFLVSFYNNEISEKSEIFDDQFSVERPDGSNFTLKIRSTKLEDSAMYFCASSAPGVITQETQYFGPGTRLLVL.